This T cell receptor (beta chain) came from a study of Graves' ophthalmopathy and Graves' hyperthyroidism. RNA transcripts yielded amplified TCR beta CDR3 regions. An initial RT-PCR round employing HTBI primers preceded a second-round multiplex PCR. TCRdb processed the multiplex PCR reads anew with MiXCR; each CDR3 protein has one entry. The data hold more than 150,000 distinct CDR3 sequences, with more than 30% observed a single time. Ten or more counts support this clonotype. CDR1 is SGHRS, CDR2 YFSETQ, per germline. CDR3 length equals 16 residues. V shed 3 bases, J shed 4 bases, and the junction held 10 bases outside the gene matches.

This clonotype was obtained from a woman aged 40 to 50 with Graves' ophthalmopathy. The chain uses TRBV5-1 and TRBJ1-2, with 9 positions matching TRBD1. Sequencing used peripheral blood. CDR3 nucleotide sequence: TGCGCCAGCAGCTACACCGGGACAGGGATGGGCTATGGCTACACCTTC. Translated, it gives CASSYTGTGMGYGYTF.